This T cell receptor (beta chain) derives from a study of T cell responses to AZD1222 COVID-19 vaccine. On the study more broadly: Recipients boosted at about 4 weeks or about 12 weeks are pooled.

Broader study findings: Repertoires were obtained solely post-peak T cell response. Unmutated variant regions are reportedly the target of nearly half of TCRs that are spike-specific. Spike-spanning, vaccine-associated CD4 TCRs were dominant at 160-218 and 743-854.

V shed 1 base, J shed 11 bases, and the junction held 5 bases outside the gene matches. The length of the CDR3 is 13 residues. From germline, CDR1 is LGHDT and CDR2 YNNKEL (reference sequence). About this clone itself: Its specificity is not known.

Generated by immunoSEQ multiplex PCR, the TCRdb table keeps only in-frame clones and is missing some. The sample yields roughly 100,000 clones, more than 90% seen once. Sequencing was performed on peripheral blood, taken on day 0 of AZD1222 vaccination. This receptor was taken from an adult in good health. V gene TRBV3-1 (or the pseudogene TRBV3-2) combines with J gene TRBJ1-2, with 9 bases that match TRBD1. Here the CDR3 DNA reads TGTGCCAGCAGCCAAGTTCTGGACAGGGGATACACCTTC. Its translation is CASSQVLDRGYTF.